These 10 T cell receptor beta chains were sequenced from one sample in a study of CD8 T cells in Susac syndrome. The RNA input was roughly 0.45 to 1 ug, and it was reverse transcribed with random hexamers. Via MiXCR, TCRdb re-called the immunoSEQ multiplex PCR reads, giving one row per CDR3 protein. The table has around 200,000 distinct CDR3 sequences, roughly 94% seen once. Sequenced sample: CD4+ T cells from PBMCs. The receptors were sampled from a human donor with multiple sclerosis.

The V and J genes are TRBV4-1 and TRBJ2-7, with 8 nucleotides matching TRBD1. The CDR3 length is 16 residues. CDR1 and CDR2 from the germline V gene are MGHRA and YSYEKL. The V segment lost 1 base and the J segment 5 bases; nucleotides outside the gene matches: 10. CDR3 region: CASSQAGQGPLNEQYF. Written as DNA, the CDR3 is TGCGCCAGCAGCCAAGCCGGACAGGGTCCGTTGAACGAGCAGTACTTC.

The chain combines TRBV12-3 or TRBV12-4 with TRBJ2-1, with 8 bases fitting TRBD1. Trimming cost V 8 bases and J 12 bases; bases outside gene matches: 9. This CDR3 has 12 amino acids. As DNA, the CDR3 is TGTGCCAGCGGATCCCTCAGGGGGCGGCAGTTCTTC. This translates into CASGSLRGRQFF.

This clonotype was recorded once. The V call is TRBV7-9, the J call TRBJ2-7; 8 positions agree with TRBD2. This CDR3 spans 13 amino acids. Looked up from germline, CDR1 is SEHNR and CDR2 is FQNEAQ (reference sequence). With V trimmed by 5 bases and J by 4 bases, 4 bases remained unmatched. CDR3 DNA: TGTGCCAGCAGCCCACGGGGGGGGTACGAGCAGTACGTC. It codes for CASSPRGGYEQYV.

The genes are TRBV14 and TRBJ1-1; D call uncertain. This CDR3 is built from 13 residues. The V end lost 4 bases, the J end lost 7 bases, and 13 bases lay between the germline ends. Per germline, CDR1 SGHDN and CDR2 FVKESK. The CDR3 loop reads CASSPNPGHEAFF. The CDR3 DNA is TGTGCCAGCAGCCCCAACCCAGGCCATGAAGCTTTCTTT.

This rearrangement joins TRBV7-3 to TRBJ1-1, with 8 bases identical to TRBD1. Germline CDR1 reads SGHTA; CDR2 reads FQGTGA. The CDR3 runs 13 residues. V lost 3 bases and J lost 5; bases outside the gene matches: 2. The CDR3: CASSLDRETEAFF. CDR3 coding DNA: TGTGCCAGCAGCTTGGACAGGGAAACTGAAGCTTTCTTT.

V and J are TRBV20-1 and TRBJ2-6; D uncertain. The CDR3 has 15 residues. V gave up 1 base and J gave up 2 bases, with 9 bases separating them. From germline, CDR1 is DFQATT and CDR2 SNEGSKA (reference sequence). The chain's CDR3 is CSARGGGPGANVLTF. The CDR3 bases are TGCAGTGCTAGAGGAGGTGGGCCTGGGGCCAACGTCCTGACTTTC.

The V gene is TRBV20-1, the J gene TRBJ2-5, with 7 bases identical to TRBD2. Germline assignment: CDR1 DFQATT and CDR2 SNEGSKA (reference sequence). Germline trimming cut 6 bases from V and 5 bases from J; bases unmatched to any gene: 12. This CDR3 has 14 residues. The CDR3 nucleotides are TGCAGTGCCAGGACTAGAATCTTGGAGGAGACCCAGTACTTC. The encoded protein is CSARTRILEETQYF.

V usage is TRBV2 and J usage is TRBJ1-5, with no clear D. The CDR3 totals 14 residues. Germline CDR1 SNHLY, CDR2 FYNNEI. V lost 8 bases to trimming and J lost 0 bases, with 11 bases between them. The CDR3 nucleotides read TGTGCCAGCCTCGATGGGGATAGCAATCAGCCCCAGCATTTT. This codes for CASLDGDSNQPQHF.

The chain links TRBV12-3 or TRBV12-4 to TRBJ1-1; D gene ambiguous. V was trimmed by 6 bases and J by 0 bases, leaving 8 bases between them. The CDR3 sequence is 13 residues long. The CDR3 loop reads CASSLTVNTEAFF. For the CDR3, the DNA is TGTGCCAGCAGCTTAACAGTGAACACTGAAGCTTTCTTT.

This clonotype was picked up one time. This chain connects TRBV5-1 to TRBJ1-2, with 10 bases identical to TRBD1. Germline V CDR1 and CDR2: SGHRS, YFSETQ. The CDR3 spans 13 residues. V shed 4 bases, J shed 9 bases, and the junction held 6 bases outside the gene matches. The CDR3 DNA is TGCGCCAGCAGCGAGGGACAGGGGAATCGCTACACCTTC. Amino acids: CASSEGQGNRYTF.